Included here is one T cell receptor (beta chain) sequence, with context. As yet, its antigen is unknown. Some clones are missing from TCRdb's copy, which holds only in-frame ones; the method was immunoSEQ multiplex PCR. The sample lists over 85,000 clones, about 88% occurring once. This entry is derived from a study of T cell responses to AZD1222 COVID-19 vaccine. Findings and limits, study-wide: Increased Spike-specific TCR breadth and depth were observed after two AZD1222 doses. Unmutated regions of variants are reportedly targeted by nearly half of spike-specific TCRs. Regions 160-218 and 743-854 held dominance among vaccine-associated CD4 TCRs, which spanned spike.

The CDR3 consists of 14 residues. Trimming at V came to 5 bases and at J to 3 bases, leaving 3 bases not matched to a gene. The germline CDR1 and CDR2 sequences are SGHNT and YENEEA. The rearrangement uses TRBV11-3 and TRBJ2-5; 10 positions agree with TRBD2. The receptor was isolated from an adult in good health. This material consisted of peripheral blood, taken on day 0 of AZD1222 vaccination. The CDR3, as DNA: TGTGCCAGCAGCCGCGGACTAGCGGAAGAGACCCAGTACTTC. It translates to CASSRGLAEETQYF. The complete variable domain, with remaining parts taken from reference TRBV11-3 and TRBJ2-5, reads EAGVVQSPRYKIIEKKQPVAFWCNPISGHNTLYWYLQNLGQGPELLIRYENEEAVDDSQLPKDRFSAERLKGVDSTLKIQPAELGDSAVYLCASSRGLAEETQYFGPGTRLLVL.